These T cell receptor beta chains were read from a single sample in a study of CD8+CD57+ T cells in acquired aplastic anemia. Via MiXCR, TCRdb re-called the reads, giving one row per CDR3 protein. The data hold approximately 150,000 distinct CDR3 sequences, with roughly 50% observed a single time. Material for sequencing was sorted CD4+, CD8+, or CD8+CD57+ T cells (not recorded which) from PBMCs. The receptors here all came from a human donor with aplastic anemia. CDR3s include the opening cysteine and the closing phenylalanine or tryptophan. A D gene is named only where the DNA matches it firmly. Only part of the rows carry a size: once, few, many, or a class if the clone is expanded.

>once|TRBV7-8|TRBJ2-1|TRBD2
CASTAGELTYNEQFF
TGTGCCAGCACTGCGGGGGAGTTGACCTACAATGAGCAGTTCTTC
>.|TRBV27|TRBJ1-2|.
CASSLRIFGGYTF
TGTGCCAGCAGTTTGCGGATCTTCGGTGGCTACACCTTC
>.|TRBV25-1|TRBJ1-2|.
CASSEVAVNYGYTF
TGTGCCAGCAGTGAGGTGGCAGTCAACTATGGCTACACCTTC
>.|TRBV10-3|TRBJ1-2|TRBD1
CAISEDRVYGYTF
TGTGCCATCAGCGAGGACAGGGTCTATGGCTACACCTTC
>.|TRBV2|TRBJ2-7|TRBD1
CASRRDRGGGEQYF
TGTGCCAGCAGAAGGGACAGGGGAGGCGGGGAGCAGTACTTC
>.|TRBV29-1|TRBJ2-6|TRBD2
CSGKGTSPGADVLTF
TGCAGCGGGAAGGGGACTAGTCCCGGGGCCGACGTCCTGACTTTC
>many|TRBV5-1|TRBJ1-6|.
CASSLGPNGGNSPLHF
TGCGCCAGCAGCTTGGGTCCGAATGGGGGTAATTCACCCCTCCACTTT
>.|TRBV4-3|TRBJ1-6|.
CASSQDDGGSAPLHF
TGCGCCAGCAGCCAAGATGATGGGGGCAGCGCACCCCTCCACTTT
>.|TRBV7-9|TRBJ1-2|TRBD1
CASSLDRGNYGYTF
TGTGCCAGCAGCCTGGACAGGGGAAACTATGGCTACACCTTC
>.|TRBV18|TRBJ2-2|.
CASSPLDINTGELFF
TGTGCCAGCTCACCTCTCGACATCAACACCGGGGAGCTGTTTTTT
>.|TRBV11-2|TRBJ1-2|TRBD1
CASSFTGTANYGYTF
TGTGCCAGCAGCTTTACCGGGACAGCTAACTATGGCTACACCTTC
>medium-sized|TRBV2|TRBJ1-5|TRBD1
CASREGQANQPQHF
TGTGCCAGCAGGGAAGGACAGGCTAATCAGCCCCAGCATTTT
>.|TRBV7-9|TRBJ1-2|.
CASGWGQDLGYTF
TGTGCCAGCGGCTGGGGGCAGGACCTCGGCTACACCTTC
>many|TRBV24-1|TRBJ2-4|TRBD2
CATSGGGGVNIQYF
TGTGCCACCAGTGGGGGGGGAGGGGTAAACATTCAGTACTTC
>many|TRBV15|TRBJ2-5|.
CATSTKGRGETQYF
TGTGCCACCAGCACGAAGGGGCGCGGGGAGACCCAGTACTTC
>.|TRBV4-2|TRBJ1-6|.
CASSQDPLNNSPLHF
TGTGCCAGCAGCCAAGATCCGTTAAATAATTCACCCCTCCACTTT
>once|TRBV10-2|TRBJ2-2|TRBD1
CASKAGTDSGELFF
TGCGCCAGCAAAGCCGGGACAGACTCCGGGGAGCTGTTTTTT
>.|TRBV15|TRBJ2-7|TRBD1
CATSIPGTGANEQYF
TGTGCCACCAGCATCCCCGGGACAGGGGCCAACGAGCAGTACTTC
>few|TRBV19|TRBJ2-3|.
CASSIEAARTDTQYF
TGTGCCAGTAGTATAGAGGCGGCCCGCACAGATACGCAGTATTTT
>.|TRBV7-3|TRBJ1-2|.
CASSYPGARGYTF
TGTGCCAGCAGCTACCCAGGCGCCAGGGGCTACACCTTC
>few|TRBV7-6|TRBJ1-4|.
CASSLMDSGKLFF
TGTGCCAGCAGCTTAATGGATTCGGGAAAACTGTTTTTT
>many|TRBV12-3/TRBV12-4|TRBJ2-7|.
CASSTDRRSYEQYF
TGTGCCAGCAGTACCGACAGGAGGTCCTACGAGCAGTACTTC
>.|TRBV29-1|TRBJ1-2|TRBD1
CSVVVGQGLGYTF
TGCAGCGTTGTCGTGGGACAGGGGCTAGGCTACACCTTC
>many|TRBV5-1|TRBJ2-1|.
CASSLSGNEQFF
TGCGCCAGCAGCTTGTCCGGGAATGAGCAGTTCTTC
>few|TRBV5-1|TRBJ1-1|TRBD1
CASSSGTGTNTEAFF
TGCGCCAGCAGCTCCGGGACAGGGACCAACACTGAAGCTTTCTTT
>.|TRBV6-5|TRBJ1-1|.
CASSYNPRIGAFF
TGTGCCAGCAGTTATAACCCCAGGATCGGAGCTTTCTTT
>once|TRBV9|TRBJ1-2|.
CASSVDTGANYGYTF
TGTGCCAGCAGCGTAGATACCGGAGCTAACTATGGCTACACCTTC
>many|TRBV5-1|TRBJ2-1|.
CASSSTVSDEQFF
TGCGCCAGCAGCTCGACAGTTTCCGATGAGCAGTTCTTC
>.|TRBV10-3|TRBJ1-2|TRBD1
CAISESGGQLKYGYTF
TGTGCCATCAGTGAGTCCGGGGGACAGCTCAAGTATGGCTACACCTTC
>.|TRBV5-1|TRBJ2-3|.
CASSFGDTQYF
TGCGCCAGCAGCTTCGGGGATACGCAGTATTTT
>.|TRBV20-1|TRBJ2-1|TRBD2
CSASEGMFSGGASSGGPKHNEQFF
TGCAGTGCTAGTGAGGGGATGTTTAGTGGTGGTGCATCTAGCGGGGGGCCGAAACACAATGAGCAGTTCTTC
>many|TRBV2|TRBJ1-1|.
CASSVQNRVRGTEAFF
TGTGCCAGCAGTGTCCAAAACAGGGTGAGGGGCACTGAAGCTTTCTTT
>.|TRBV7-2|TRBJ2-7|.
CASSPIRDGFYEQYF
TGTGCCAGCAGTCCAATCCGGGACGGCTTCTACGAGCAGTACTTC
>many|TRBV9|TRBJ1-3|.
CASSPQGLSGNTIYF
TGTGCCAGCAGCCCCCAGGGTCTATCTGGAAACACCATATATTTT
>many|TRBV6-1|TRBJ2-3|.
CASRRDTQYF
TGTGCCAGCCGAAGAGATACGCAGTATTTT
>many|TRBV9|TRBJ1-2|.
CASSEQGSITF
TGTGCCAGCAGCGAACAAGGCTCAATCACCTTC
>.|TRBV25-1|TRBJ2-2|.
CASSVGAGGLFF
TGTGCCAGCAGTGTAGGGGCCGGCGGGCTGTTTTTT
>many|TRBV2|TRBJ1-6|TRBD1
CASSEGTGGRSPLHF
TGTGCCAGCAGTGAAGGGACAGGCGGACGATCACCCCTCCACTTT
>.|TRBV4-2|TRBJ1-3|.
CASSLGVGNTIYF
TGTGCCAGCAGCTTAGGGGTTGGAAACACCATATATTTT
>.|TRBV4-3|TRBJ1-1|.
CASSQSSVGDTEAFF
TGCGCCAGCAGCCAAAGCTCCGTGGGGGACACTGAAGCTTTCTTT
>many|TRBV19|TRBJ1-1|TRBD1
CASSSHGTGISGAFF
TGTGCCAGTAGTTCGCACGGGACAGGGATTAGTGGGGCTTTCTTT
>.|TRBV6-1|TRBJ2-1|TRBD2
CASSPGLAGGGGEQFF
TGTGCCAGCAGCCCGGGACTAGCGGGAGGGGGCGGTGAGCAGTTCTTC
>once|TRBV2|TRBJ2-7|.
CASSESVNRGYEQYF
TGTGCCAGCAGTGAATCTGTCAACAGAGGCTACGAGCAGTACTTC
>.|TRBV3-1|TRBJ1-1|.
CASSQDPQSTEAFF
TGTGCCAGCAGCCAAGACCCCCAAAGCACTGAAGCTTTCTTT
>many|TRBV15|TRBJ1-2|TRBD1
CAASTGQRYGYTF
TGTGCCGCCAGCACGGGACAGCGCTATGGCTACACCTTC
>.|TRBV7-3|TRBJ2-7|.
CASSWEGQYEQYF
TGTGCCAGCAGCTGGGAGGGACAATACGAGCAGTACTTC
>many|TRBV10-3|TRBJ2-1|.
CAISESLGSGRNNEQFF
TGTGCCATCAGTGAGTCCTTGGGGAGCGGTCGAAACAATGAGCAGTTCTTC
>.|TRBV10-3|TRBJ1-2|.
CAISVSRGMRGYTF
TGTGCCATCAGTGTTTCCAGGGGAATGCGTGGCTACACCTTC
>many|TRBV2|TRBJ1-4|.
CASNNARPNEKLFF
TGTGCCAGCAATAATGCCCGCCCGAATGAAAAACTGTTTTTT
>.|TRBV29-1|TRBJ1-3|.
CSVLDASGNTIYF
TGCAGCGTTCTTGACGCCTCTGGAAACACCATATATTTT
>.|TRBV2|TRBJ2-7|.
CASSTQVAYEQYF
TGTGCCAGCAGTACTCAGGTCGCCTACGAGCAGTACTTC
>many|TRBV20-1|TRBJ1-3|.
CSARDRPGNTIYF
TGCAGTGCTAGAGATCGACCCGGGAACACCATATATTTT
>.|TRBV11-2|TRBJ1-1|TRBD1
CASSGNRGMNTEAFF
TGTGCCAGCAGCGGAAACAGGGGGATGAACACTGAAGCTTTCTTT
>.|TRBV6-1|TRBJ2-5|TRBD2
CASSSTSGGLQETQYF
TGTGCCAGCAGCTCGACTAGCGGGGGGCTTCAAGAGACCCAGTACTTC
>few|TRBV2|TRBJ1-6|.
CASSEARDGSPLHF
TGTGCCAGCAGTGAAGCGAGGGACGGCTCGCCCCTCCACTTT
>many|TRBV9|TRBJ2-1|TRBD2
CASSVELAGDNEQFF
TGTGCCAGCAGCGTAGAACTAGCGGGAGACAATGAGCAGTTCTTC
>.|TRBV15|TRBJ2-6|.
CATSPFSGANVLTF
TGTGCCACCAGCCCCTTCTCTGGGGCCAACGTCCTGACTTTC
>medium-sized|TRBV2|TRBJ1-6|.
CASKGGGNSPLHF
TGTGCCAGCAAGGGAGGAGGAAATTCACCCCTCCACTTT
>.|TRBV11-1|TRBJ2-1|TRBD2
CASREAGTSGGNEQFF
TGTGCCAGCAGAGAAGCCGGGACTAGCGGGGGCAATGAGCAGTTCTTC